The 20 T cell receptor beta chains reported below all come from one sample, sequenced in a study of shared clonotypes between healthy human individuals. Using immunoSEQ multiplex PCR, the repertoire was profiled, and TCRdb retains in-frame clones only, with some absent. The sample includes about 520,000 clones, roughly 95% of them seen just once. Sequenced sample: naive CD4+ T cells sorted from blood. Subset reported: CD45RA+ positively selected. The receptors originated from a young woman in good health.

The V and J genes are TRBV4-1 and TRBJ2-5; D is undetermined. Between the trimmed V and J ends, which lost 1 base and 5 bases, there was a span of 11 bases. The CDR3 extends over 14 amino acids. Germline V gives CDR1 MGHRA, CDR2 YSYEKL. In DNA, the CDR3 is TGCGCCAGCAGCCAAGTAATGGGATCCGAGACCCAGTACTTC. Translating it yields CASSQVMGSETQYF.

The J gene is TRBJ1-1, the V gene TRBV28, with 7 bases fitting TRBD1. This CDR3 is 13 amino acids long. Trimming took 5 bases from V and 5 from J; bases not matched to a gene: 5. Germline V gives CDR1 MDHEN, CDR2 SYDVKM. CDR3 region: CASSTGEGTEAFF. Written as DNA, the CDR3 is TGTGCCAGCAGTACAGGGGAGGGAACTGAAGCTTTCTTT.

This chain joins TRBV19 and TRBJ1-5, with D perhaps TRBD1 (6 bases). Germline CDR1 LNHDA, CDR2 SQIVND (reference sequence). The CDR3 covers 19 residues. The ends were cut back, 5 bases at V and 2 bases at J, with 25 bases in the middle. The CDR3 here is CASSPLRDILRYGNQPQHF. CDR3 in DNA: TGTGCCAGTAGTCCGCTCCGGGACATCCTTAGGTATGGCAATCAGCCCCAGCATTTT.

This chain uses TRBV10-3 with TRBJ2-7, with D unresolved. The V gene lost 6 bases and the J gene lost 3 bases, with 12 bases spanning the gap. CDR1 is ENHRY, CDR2 SYGVKD, per germline. The CDR3 sequence is 13 residues long. The CDR3 protein is CAISPRRHYEQYF. The CDR3 DNA follows: TGTGCCATCAGCCCCCGGCGCCACTACGAGCAGTACTTC.

The genes are TRBV7-8 and TRBJ2-5; tentative D call: TRBD1 (6 bases). There are 13 residues in the CDR3. The V end was cut by 5 bases, the J end by 5 bases, with 12 bases between. Germline CDR1 is SGHVS and CDR2 is FQNEAQ. CDR3 nucleotide sequence: TGTGCCAGCAGCCCGCAGGGGCTGGAGACCCAGTACTTC. It yields the protein CASSPQGLETQYF.

The gene calls are TRBV18 and TRBJ2-1, with D tentatively TRBD1 or TRBD2 (5 bases each). Germline V lookup: CDR1 KGHSH, CDR2 LQKENI. This CDR3 has 15 residues. V lost 3 bases and J lost 4, with 13 bases in between. DNA of the CDR3: TGTGCCAGCTCACCTGGGGGATTGGGTTACAATGAGCAGTTCTTC. It yields the protein CASSPGGLGYNEQFF.

This rearrangement joins TRBV2 to TRBJ1-3, with D perhaps TRBD1 (5 bases). The germline V gene has CDR1 SNHLY and CDR2 FYNNEI. The CDR3 covers 16 residues. Between the trimmed V and J ends, which lost 3 bases and 0 bases, there was a span of 12 bases. The CDR3 DNA reads as TGTGCCAGCAGTGATCAGACAGTCAGCTCTGGAAACACCATATATTTT. Protein sequence: CASSDQTVSSGNTIYF.

V usage is TRBV25-1 and J usage is TRBJ1-1; possible D gene TRBD1, 6 bases. CDR1 is MGHDK and CDR2 is SYGVNS in the germline V gene. The CDR3 has 14 amino acids. The V and J ends lost 8 bases and 2 bases respectively, with 15 bases between them. CDR3 in amino acids: CASGKQGTNTEAFF. Written as DNA, the CDR3 is TGTGCCAGCGGAAAACAGGGCACAAACACTGAAGCTTTCTTT.

This clone came up once. This chain links TRBV7-8 with TRBJ2-4, with TRBD1 matching over 8 bases. The CDR3 length is 16 residues. The J segment lost 1 base and the V segment lost 5 bases, leaving 7 bases of the junction unmatched. Looked up from germline, CDR1 is SGHVS and CDR2 is FQNEAQ. CDR3 sequence reads: CASSRERQGAKNIQYF. The CDR3 nucleotides are TGTGCCAGCAGCCGCGAGCGACAGGGGGCCAAAAACATTCAGTACTTC.

This rearrangement joins TRBV29-1 to TRBJ2-1; a possible D gene is TRBD2 (6 bases). Deletions cut 7 bases from V and 5 bases from J, with 18 bases between. Germline CDR1 is SQVTM and CDR2 is ANQGSEA. This CDR3 is 14 amino acids long. DNA of the CDR3: TGCAGCGCTCGGGGGAACATACAAGACAATGAGCAGTTCTTC. As protein: CSARGNIQDNEQFF.

The chain combines TRBV5-5 with TRBJ2-5; D is undetermined. V was pared by 0 bases and J by 5 bases, with 8 bases between. Germline V gives CDR1 SGHKS, CDR2 YYEKEE (reference sequence). This CDR3 is 13 amino acids long. The DNA for the CDR3 is TGTGCCAGCAGCTTGGTTACACCGGAGACCCAGTACTTC. Residues: CASSLVTPETQYF.

The chain has TRBV4-2 and TRBJ2-2; 9 bases fit TRBD2. Germline-derived CDR1 and CDR2 are LGHNA and YNFKEQ. CDR3 length: 14 amino acids. Trimming cost V 5 bases and J 3 bases; bases outside gene matches: 1. CDR3 DNA: TGTGCCAGCAGCATAGCGGGAGACACCGGGGAGCTGTTTTTT. It yields the protein CASSIAGDTGELFF.

The chain uses TRBV18 and TRBJ2-7, with TRBD2 matching over 8 bases. V lost 8 bases to trimming and J lost 7 bases; unmatched junction nucleotides: 16. This CDR3 is built from 15 residues. The germline V gene has CDR1 KGHSH and CDR2 LQKENI. CDR3 sequence: CASTTVLAALKEQYF. For the CDR3, the DNA is TGTGCCAGCACCACCGTACTAGCGGCGTTGAAGGAGCAGTACTTC.

In its sample, this clone was seen a few times. V and J are TRBV5-6 and TRBJ1-2, with D unclear. The CDR3 has 12 amino acids. V was shortened by 1 base and J by 12 bases, with 13 bases between the two germline ends. Germline lookup yields CDR1 SGHDT and CDR2 YYEEEE. CDR3 nucleotides: TGTGCCAGCAGCTTGTTCGCGGGAAGTGACACCTTC. It codes for CASSLFAGSDTF. Drawing the rest from reference TRBV5-6 and TRBJ1-2, the complete variable domain is DAGVTQSPTHLIKTRGQQVTLRCSPKSGHDTVSWYQQALGQGPQFIFQYYEEEERQRGNFPDRFSGHQFPNYSSELNVNALLLGDSALYLCASSLFAGSDTFGSGTRLTVV.

The V call is TRBV5-6, the J call TRBJ2-4; 9 nucleotides align to TRBD1. Germline values: CDR1 SGHDT, CDR2 YYEEEE. V dropped 0 bases and J dropped 6; count of bases not matched to a gene: 4. This CDR3 is built from 15 residues. The CDR3 DNA is TGTGCCAGCAGCTTGGTGCGACAGGGGGGAAACATTCAGTACTTC. It specifies CASSLVRQGGNIQYF.

The chain has TRBV27 and TRBJ1-5; tentatively, D is TRBD1 (6 bases). CDR1 is MNHEY and CDR2 is SMNVEV in the germline V gene (reference sequence). Trimming removed 6 bases from V and 0 bases from J, with 12 bases in between. The CDR3 is 15 amino acids. The CDR3 DNA follows: TGTGCCAGCAGATCCGGACAGTATAGCAATCAGCCCCAGCATTTT. Protein sequence: CASRSGQYSNQPQHF.

This rearrangement joins TRBV5-8 to TRBJ2-1, with TRBD2 matching 10 bases. The CDR3 runs to 17 residues. V lost 4 bases and J lost 5; bases outside the gene matches: 12. Germline assignment: CDR1 SGHTS and CDR2 YDEGEE. The chain's CDR3 is CASSLDSGRRDNNEQFF. The CDR3 nucleotides read TGTGCCAGCAGCCTGGATAGCGGGAGGCGGGATAACAATGAGCAGTTCTTC.

The chain uses TRBV7-8 and TRBJ1-5, with D possibly matching TRBD1 (5 bases). The CDR3 is made up of 16 amino acids. The ends were cut back, 1 base at V and 4 bases at J, with 14 bases in the middle. Looked up from germline, CDR1 is SGHVS and CDR2 is FQNEAQ. CDR3 amino acids: CASSLVSGLGNQPQHF. Here the CDR3 DNA reads TGTGCCAGCAGCTTAGTATCAGGGTTAGGTAATCAGCCCCAGCATTTT.

CDR3 in DNA: TGTGCCAGCAGCCGAAATAGCAATCAGCCCCAGCATTTT. Protein sequence: CASSRNSNQPQHF. The chain uses TRBV7-2 and TRBJ1-5; no firm D call. Trimming cost V 5 bases and J 0 bases, with 5 bases left between them. Per the germline V gene, CDR1 is SGHTA and CDR2 is FQGNSA. There are 13 residues in the CDR3.

The chain joins TRBV7-3 to TRBJ1-2; tentatively, D is TRBD1 (5 bases). This CDR3 contains 13 residues. CDR1 is SGHTA, CDR2 FQGTGA, per germline. Deletions cut 3 bases from V and 6 bases from J, with 11 bases between. The DNA of the CDR3 is TGTGCCAGCAGCTTCAGGGAGCAGGATGGCTACACCTTC. Its translation is CASSFREQDGYTF.